This passage covers 5 T cell receptor beta chains from one sample sequenced in a study of cytomegalovirus exposure and HLA in healthy donors. Repertoires were generated with immunoSEQ multiplex PCR, while TCRdb's copy carries only in-frame clones and drops some. Seen here are 130,000 to 150,000 clones, about 90% observed once, and the top ten hold roughly 6.5%. Sequenced material: PBMCs. These receptors were taken from a woman aged 25 to 39 in good health and CMV-seropositive.

The V call is TRBV5-1, the J call TRBJ2-2, with D perhaps TRBD1 (6 bases). CDR3 length: 15 residues. V lost 0 bases and J 5 bases, leaving 11 bases between the germline ends. Per the germline V gene, CDR1 is SGHRS and CDR2 is YFSETQ. The CDR3 reads CASSLGGRPTGELFF. DNA for the CDR3: TGCGCCAGCAGCTTGGGGGGGCGCCCAACCGGGGAGCTGTTTTTT.

V gene TRBV4-2 combines with J gene TRBJ1-4; D is unresolved. The CDR3 loop spans 15 amino acids. CDR1 is LGHNA, CDR2 YNFKEQ, per germline. Trimming removed 3 bases from V and 0 bases from J, with 8 bases in between. This chain's CDR3 is CASSQYRATNEKLFF. CDR3 DNA: TGTGCCAGCAGCCAGTACAGAGCAACTAATGAAAAACTGTTTTTT.

This chain links TRBV28 with TRBJ1-1; D gene ambiguous. The V gene lost 1 base and the J gene lost 1 base, with 7 bases spanning the gap. This CDR3 has 14 amino acids. Germline CDR1 reads MDHEN; CDR2 reads SYDVKM. The CDR3 coding sequence is TGTGCCAGCAGTTTATATGAGGGGAACACTGAAGCTTTCTTT. This gives the protein CASSLYEGNTEAFF.

Concerning this clone: This CDR3 is also generated by other DNA sequences in the sample. This chain joins TRBV2 and TRBJ2-2; D gene ambiguous. V lost 3 bases, J lost 2 bases, and 7 bases lay in between. The germline V gene has CDR1 SNHLY and CDR2 FYNNEI. The CDR3 is made up of 14 amino acids. The CDR3 here is CASSELRNTGELFF. As DNA, the CDR3 is TGTGCCAGCAGTGAGCTGCGCAACACCGGGGAGCTGTTTTTT.

This clone is a singleton in its sample. The chain joins TRBV5-1 to TRBJ1-3, with 7 bases that match TRBD1. From germline, CDR1 is SGHRS and CDR2 YFSETQ. J gave up 2 bases and V 0 bases, and 5 bases lay outside the gene matches. This CDR3 is 16 amino acids long. The DNA of the CDR3 is TGCGCCAGCAGCTTGGAGGGACAGCCCCCTGGAAACACCATATATTTT. Translating gives CASSLEGQPPGNTIYF. Complete variable domain (other parts from reference TRBV5-1 and TRBJ1-3): KAGVTQTPRYLIKTRGQQVTLSCSPISGHRSVSWYQQTPGQGLQFLFEYFSETQRNKGNFPGRFSGRQFSNSRSEMNVSTLELGDSALYLCASSLEGQPPGNTIYFGEGSWLTVV.